This passage covers 27 T cell receptor beta chains from one sample sequenced in a study of T-cell reconstitution after alpha-beta-depleted transplantation in children. Construction of the TCRbeta library involved unique molecular identifiers. MiXCR, run by TCRdb on the PCR reads, gives a single entry per CDR3 protein. The repertoire consists of about 610,000 distinct CDR3 sequences, with over 9.5% occurring once and the leading ten covering roughly 4%. The input for sequencing was PBMCs from the stem cell graft donor, taken from the stem cell graft. These receptors came from a human donor who donated a stem cell graft to a child with acute myeloid leukemia.

Only a few counts were recorded for this clonotype. The chain employs TRBV20-1 and TRBJ2-5; 10 bases are shared with TRBD1. The CDR3 spans 15 residues. Germline V gene data show CDR1 as DFQATT and CDR2 as SNEGSKA (reference sequence). J lost 5 bases, V lost 3 bases, and 9 bases had no gene match. The CDR3 DNA is TGCAGTGCTAGCCCCCGGACAGGGGGGTGGGAGACCCAGTACTTC. Translation gives CSASPRTGGWETQYF.

The chain couples TRBV27 to TRBJ2-5, with 10 bases matching TRBD2. The length of the CDR3 is 14 residues. J lost 3 bases, V lost 5 bases, and 3 bases had no gene match. Germline lookup yields CDR1 MNHEY and CDR2 SMNVEV (reference sequence). CDR3 nucleotide sequence: TGTGCCAGCAGTCTAGCGGGAGTGAAAGAGACCCAGTACTTC. It is translated as CASSLAGVKETQYF.

This clonotype was found many times. The chain employs TRBV10-3 and TRBJ2-6, with a weak D call TRBD2 (6 bases). CDR3 size: 17 residues. In germline, CDR1 is ENHRY, CDR2 SYGVKD. The germline V and J ends were trimmed by 10 bases and 0 bases, with 19 bases remaining between them. CDR3 in amino acids: CATVRGFLSSGANVLTF. The CDR3, as DNA: TGTGCCACCGTTCGGGGGTTCTTGAGCTCTGGGGCCAACGTCCTGACTTTC.

This clonotype was detected a few times. The gene calls are TRBV20-1 and TRBJ1-6, with D maybe TRBD1 (6 bases). V lost 3 bases, J lost 7 bases, and 13 bases lay in between. CDR3 length: 14 residues. CDR1 and CDR2 from the germline V gene are DFQATT and SNEGSKA (reference sequence). The CDR3 nucleotides read TGCAGTGCTAGCAGTTGGGGGGCGAATTCACCCCTCCACTTT. Protein product: CSASSWGANSPLHF.

This clonotype was observed many times. The chain links TRBV28 to TRBJ2-5; D is possibly TRBD2 (5 bases). The CDR3 covers 17 residues. Germline assignment: CDR1 MDHEN and CDR2 SYDVKM. V shed 2 bases and J shed 4 bases, with 20 bases lying between them. Here the CDR3 reads CASSLRTTGSLRETQYF. CDR3 nucleotide sequence: TGTGCCAGCAGTTTACGTACGACGGGGAGTTTGAGAGAGACCCAGTACTTC.

The genes are TRBV20-1 and TRBJ2-7, with 8 nucleotides matching TRBD2. The V and J ends lost 2 bases and 6 bases, in that order; junction bases with no gene match: 6. The germline V gene has CDR1 DFQATT and CDR2 SNEGSKA (reference sequence). This CDR3 contains 13 residues. This chain's CDR3 is CSARLLAEPEQYF. The CDR3 DNA reads TGCAGTGCTAGACTACTAGCGGAGCCCGAGCAGTACTTC.

This chain connects TRBV2 to TRBJ2-1; TRBD2 aligns across 8 bases. This CDR3 is 13 amino acids long. V lost 7 bases to trimming and J lost 6 bases; unmatched junction nucleotides: 5. Germline values: CDR1 SNHLY, CDR2 FYNNEI. The CDR3 sequence is CASIRLAGNEQFF. Here the CDR3 DNA reads TGTGCCAGCATAAGGCTAGCGGGCAATGAGCAGTTCTTC.

This clonotype was seen at least ten times. The V and J genes are TRBV7-2 and TRBJ2-7, with D perhaps TRBD1 (6 bases). Trimming removed 1 base at V and 7 bases at J, with 14 bases between. CDR1 SGHTA and CDR2 FQGNSA come from the germline V gene. CDR3 size: 14 residues. The CDR3 sequence is CASSLDWTAGEQYF. The DNA for the CDR3 is TGTGCCAGCAGCTTAGACTGGACAGCAGGGGAGCAGTACTTC.

The chain has TRBV18 and TRBJ2-1; D uncertain. V shed 2 bases and J shed 6 bases, with 8 bases lying between them. The germline gives CDR1 KGHSH, CDR2 LQKENI. CDR3 length: 13 amino acids. The CDR3 DNA reads as TGTGCCAGCTCACCAATCGACTTCAATGAGCAGTTCTTC. Translating gives CASSPIDFNEQFF.

CDR3 in amino acids: CSVVGGISNEQFF. The CDR3 DNA follows: TGCAGCGTTGTAGGGGGAATCTCCAATGAGCAGTTCTTC. V is TRBV29-1 and J is TRBJ2-1; the D gene is possibly TRBD1 (6 bases). Germline V CDR1 and CDR2: SQVTM, ANQGSEA. The V end lost 4 bases, the J end lost 6 bases, and 13 bases lay between the germline ends. The CDR3 loop spans 13 amino acids.

The chain employs TRBV20-1 and TRBJ2-7, with a tentative D call TRBD2 (6 bases). The CDR3 totals 14 residues. The germline CDR1 and CDR2 sequences are DFQATT and SNEGSKA (reference sequence). Between the trimmed V and J ends, which lost 1 base and 0 bases, there was a span of 10 bases. CDR3: CSARVAGHSYEQYF. Written as DNA, the CDR3 is TGCAGTGCTAGAGTTGCGGGGCACTCCTACGAGCAGTACTTC.

This clonotype has just one count. The chain has TRBV11-2 and TRBJ2-3; no definite D call. Trimming took off 8 bases at V and 5 bases at J, with 8 bases between the two ends. Germline values: CDR1 SGHAT, CDR2 FQNNGV. The CDR3 has 11 residues. The CDR3 region is CASSTKDTQYF. The DNA for the CDR3 is TGTGCCAGCTCCACGAAAGATACGCAGTATTTT.

This clonotype was counted between two and nine times. The chain is built from TRBV6-1 and TRBJ1-1, with 7 bases that match TRBD1. J lost 3 bases, V lost 3 bases, and 1 base had no gene match. CDR1 and CDR2 (germline): MNHNS, SASEGT. The CDR3 runs 13 residues. Written as DNA, the CDR3 is TGTGCCAGCAGTGACCAGGGGGACACTGAAGCTTTCTTT. Translating gives CASSDQGDTEAFF.

The chain links TRBV27 to TRBJ2-7; TRBD2 aligns across 7 bases. The germline CDR1 and CDR2 sequences are MNHEY and SMNVEV (reference sequence). The CDR3 totals 13 residues. With 3 bases clipped from V and 5 bases from J, the junction kept 4 bases outside the gene matches. As DNA, the CDR3 is TGTGCCAGCAGTTTTGGGGGAGGGAACGAGCAGTACTTC. Protein: CASSFGGGNEQYF.

This clonotype was observed a few times. The chain employs TRBV5-5 and TRBJ2-2; no definite D call. V was cut by 0 bases and J by 11 bases, with 8 bases left in between. Germline V lookup: CDR1 SGHKS, CDR2 YYEKEE (reference sequence). The CDR3 contains 12 residues. CDR3 nucleotide sequence: TGTGCCAGCAGCTTGGGCCGAGTCGAGCTGTTTTTT. It specifies CASSLGRVELFF. Using reference TRBV5-5 and TRBJ2-2 for the parts outside the CDR3, the full variable domain is DAGVTQSPTHLIKTRGQQVTLRCSPISGHKSVSWYQQVLGQGPQFIFQYYEKEERGRGNFPDRFSARQFPNYSSELNVNALLLGDSALYLCASSLGRVELFFGEGSRLTVL.

This sequence joins TRBV29-1 and TRBJ2-3; 8 nucleotides line up with TRBD2. Unmatched junction bases numbered 8, after V lost 4 bases and J lost 2 bases. The CDR3 has 15 residues. Germline CDR1 is SQVTM and CDR2 is ANQGSEA. CDR3 in DNA: TGCAGCGTTGCGCCACTAGCGGCAAACACAGATACGCAGTATTTT. Its protein is CSVAPLAANTDTQYF.

There are many counts of this clonotype. The chain uses TRBV12-3 or TRBV12-4 and TRBJ2-5, with 8 nucleotides matching TRBD1. Losses at the gene ends were 3 bases for V and 5 bases for J; bases not matched to a gene: 8. This CDR3 has 15 amino acids. The CDR3 protein is CASSFGDRRIETQYF. The CDR3 DNA reads TGTGCCAGCAGTTTCGGGGACAGGAGGATCGAGACCCAGTACTTC.

This clonotype was found many times. This sequence joins TRBV5-1 and TRBJ2-6; a possible D gene is TRBD1 (6 bases). The CDR3 length is 15 residues. In germline, CDR1 is SGHRS, CDR2 YFSETQ. V was cut by 3 bases and J by 1 base, with 8 bases left in between. CDR3 in DNA: TGCGCCAGCAGCTCGACAGGATCTGGGGCCAACGTCCTGACTTTC. Translating gives CASSSTGSGANVLTF. The entire variable domain, with the rest obtained from reference TRBV5-1 and TRBJ2-6, is as follows: KAGVTQTPRYLIKTRGQQVTLSCSPISGHRSVSWYQQTPGQGLQFLFEYFSETQRNKGNFPGRFSGRQFSNSRSEMNVSTLELGDSALYLCASSSTGSGANVLTFGAGSRLTVL.

This clonotype was detected only a few times. The gene calls are TRBV19 and TRBJ1-5; 7 bases are shared with TRBD1. Per the germline V gene, CDR1 is LNHDA and CDR2 is SQIVND (reference sequence). The V gene end was trimmed by 5 bases and the J gene end by 7 bases; junction bases not matched to a gene: 5. CDR3 length: 13 residues. CDR3 nucleotide sequence: TGTGCCAGTAGTCCCGGGACAGCGCAGCCCCAGCATTTT. This translates into CASSPGTAQPQHF.

J is TRBJ2-1 and V is TRBV20-1; 10 nucleotides line up with TRBD2. With V trimmed by 2 bases and J by 7 bases, 11 bases remained unmatched. CDR3 length equals 16 residues. CDR1 and CDR2 (germline): DFQATT, SNEGSKA (reference sequence). The CDR3 region is CSARLASGRTINEQFF. The CDR3 DNA is TGCAGTGCTAGATTGGCTAGCGGGAGAACGATAAATGAGCAGTTCTTC.

This clonotype was recorded many times. The chain uses TRBV29-1 and TRBJ2-7; perhaps TRBD2 as D (6 bases). This CDR3 is built from 13 residues. Trimming took off 3 bases at V and 7 bases at J, with 16 bases between the two ends. Germline V gives CDR1 SQVTM, CDR2 ANQGSEA. The CDR3 coding sequence is TGCAGCGTTGACGGGAGTGGGATGGGGGAGCAGTACTTC. Translated, it gives CSVDGSGMGEQYF.

This chain uses TRBV15 with TRBJ1-2, with D perhaps TRBD1 (5 bases). The CDR3 is 15 residues long. V was cut by 9 bases and J by 2 bases, with 19 bases left in between. Germline V gene sequence: CDR1 LNHNV, CDR2 YYDKDF (reference sequence). CDR3 loop: CATQDFREENYGYTF. In DNA form, the CDR3 reads TGTGCCACTCAGGACTTCAGGGAAGAGAACTATGGCTACACCTTC. Looking up the rest from reference TRBV15 and TRBJ1-2 gives the full variable domain: DAMVIQNPRYQVTQFGKPVTLSCSQTLNHNVMYWYQQKSSQAPKLLFHYYDKDFNNEADTPDNFQSRRPNTSFCFLDIRSPGLGDTAMYLCATQDFREENYGYTFGSGTRLTVV.

The chain recombines TRBV7-2 with TRBJ2-7; 12 bases agree with TRBD2. The CDR3 length is 15 residues. V trimming: 4 bases; J trimming: 6 bases; junction bases outside the gene matches: 7. The germline gives CDR1 SGHTA, CDR2 FQGNSA. The CDR3 spells CASSSKTSGSPEQYF. The CDR3 coding sequence is TGTGCCAGCAGCTCCAAGACTAGCGGGAGTCCCGAGCAGTACTTC.

CDR3 nucleotide sequence: TGCAGTGCTAGAGAGGGGCGAGGGGGGATGAACACTGAAGCTTTCTTT. It translates to CSAREGRGGMNTEAFF. The chain recombines TRBV20-1 with TRBJ1-1, with a possible D match to TRBD1 (6 bases). In germline, CDR1 is DFQATT, CDR2 SNEGSKA (reference sequence). The CDR3 spans 16 residues. V was pared by 0 bases and J by 0 bases, with 14 bases between.

In this sample, this clonotype turned up a few times. The J gene is TRBJ2-1, the V gene TRBV6-2 or TRBV6-3; the D is unclear. The CDR3 is made up of 11 amino acids. V gave up 6 bases and J gave up 10 bases, with 10 bases separating them. Germline CDR1 and CDR2: MNHEY and SVGEGT. The CDR3, as DNA: TGTGCCAGCAGCCCGTGGGCCGAGCAGTTCTTC. Encoded protein: CASSPWAEQFF.

This clonotype appeared a few times. The chain employs TRBV12-3 or TRBV12-4 and TRBJ1-2, with D hard to call. The length of the CDR3 is 15 residues. Trimming stripped 5 bases from V and 6 bases from J, with 19 bases between. Here the CDR3 DNA reads TGTGCCAGCAGTCCGGGGTTCTCCCCCCCAAATGGCTACACCTTC. It yields the protein CASSPGFSPPNGYTF.

CDR3 amino acids: CASSPGWGNTDYGYTF. CDR3 nucleotides: TGCGCCAGCAGCCCAGGGTGGGGGAACACTGACTATGGCTACACCTTC. The chain links TRBV5-1 to TRBJ1-2, with D perhaps TRBD1 (5 bases). Trimming removed 4 bases from V and 3 bases from J, with 19 bases in between. CDR3 length equals 16 residues. The germline gives CDR1 SGHRS, CDR2 YFSETQ.